This T cell receptor (beta chain) stems from a study of CXCR3-negative and CXCR3-positive naive CD8 T cells. Study-level results: Compared with CXCR3-negative naive cells, CXCR3-positive naive cells showed more hydrophobic TRB CDR3s. Similar TRBV-TRBJ usage was seen in naive cells (both CXCR3-negative and CXCR3-positive), but memory cells differed. Diversity ran similarly high across both naive subsets but far lower in memory CD8+ cells.

Through 5' RACE with UMI labels, the TRB cDNA libraries were prepared. For each CDR3 protein, TCRdb gives one entry from its re-call of the 5' RACE reads, without DNA. In total, the table holds under 50,000 distinct CDR3 sequences. In the case of this clonotype: The target antigen is unknown.

The specimen was naive CXCR3- CD8+ T cells from blood. Subset given: CD45RO-CCR7+CD27+CD95- naive CD8+ T cells lacking CXCR3 (TNR3-). The origin of this receptor is a human donor in good health. Some clones in this sample may be carry-over from other donors' samples.

The CDR3 loop is CASSEGQGFYEQYF. The V and J genes are TRBV19 and TRBJ2-7; TCRdb designates TRBD1, a call that cannot be tested without DNA. Germline V gene lookup returns CDR1 LNHDA and CDR2 SQIVND (reference sequence). The CDR3 totals 14 residues.